Reported below is one T cell receptor (beta chain). The repertoire was sequenced with immunoSEQ multiplex PCR; TCRdb's copy has only in-frame clones and lacks some. The table shows around 2.1 million clones, with 93% occurring only once. This sample stems from a study of shared clonotypes between healthy human individuals. Selected positively for CCR7 and CD45RO-negative, naive CD8 cells excluded terminally differentiated effector memory CD45RA+ cells. Germline V lookup: CDR1 MGHRA, CDR2 YSYEKL. This CDR3 comprises 16 residues. V was pared by 1 base and J by 6 bases, with 15 bases between. Sample: naive CD8+ T cells from PBMCs. The rearrangement joins TRBV4-1 to TRBJ2-2; D is unresolved. The receptor was isolated from a man aged 18 to 29 in good health. Some clones in this sample may be carry-over from other donors' samples. The CDR3 sequence is CASSQVGTYPPGELFF. For the CDR3, the DNA is TGCGCCAGCAGCCAAGTTGGAACCTACCCCCCCGGGGAGCTGTTTTTT.